This TCR beta chain was retrieved from a study of cytomegalovirus exposure and HLA in healthy donors. Whole-study results and caveats: When analyzed later, a missense DCLRE1C variant was found to be linked to TCR beta V- and J-gene trimming. Rarity marked most TCR sequences, yet some public TCRs occurred in many donors. TRBV6-2, TRBV6-3 and some other V segments were unresolvable in 87-base-pair reads. The likely explanation for a cluster of highly shared sequence variants was sequencing artifact.

This clone was seen at least ten times. Its antigen remains unknown. The germline CDR1 and CDR2 sequences are LGHNA and YSLEER. This CDR3 is 16 amino acids long. With 4 bases removed from V and 0 bases from J, the gap between germline ends came to 14 bases. Primers for the PCR totalled 60 Vbeta and 13 Jbeta. Measured with immunoSEQ multiplex PCR; TCRdb has only the in-frame clones, and not every one. Here the sample spans about 140,000 clones, approximately 80% being singletons. The receptor was isolated from a man younger than 40 in good health and CMV-seronegative. The chain couples TRBV4-3 to TRBJ2-3; D may be TRBD2 (5 bases). Sequencing input: PBMCs. Written as DNA, the CDR3 is TGCGCCAGCAGCCTGGACTGGCTTCTTAGCACAGATACGCAGTATTTT. It encodes CASSLDWLLSTDTQYF.